The 31 T cell receptor beta chains presented below share a single source sample, sequenced in a study of CD8 T cells in ankylosing spondylitis. TCRdb re-called the 5' RACE reads through MiXCR, storing one row per CDR3 protein. The table records 350,000 to 400,000 distinct CDR3 sequences, 20% of them present only once. The specimen was blood, either unsorted or a sorted T cell fraction (not recorded which). These receptors were collected from a male donor with ankylosing spondylitis or in good health (not recorded which).

This clonotype was observed a handful of times. The chain uses TRBV4-2 and TRBJ2-5; tentative D call: TRBD2 (5 bases). V shed 0 bases and J shed 5 bases, with 13 bases lying between them. The CDR3 contains 15 residues. CDR1 is LGHNA and CDR2 is YNFKEQ in the germline V gene. For the CDR3, the DNA is TGTGCCAGCAGCCAAGAGAGGACTGATTGGGAGACCCAGTACTTC. Translating gives CASSQERTDWETQYF.

V is TRBV4-1 and J is TRBJ2-7; D is undetermined. V was trimmed by 0 bases and J by 6 bases, leaving 12 bases between them. Germline assignment: CDR1 MGHRA and CDR2 YSYEKL. This CDR3 is 14 amino acids long. The CDR3 protein is CASSQEELGGEQYF. For the CDR3, the DNA is TGCGCCAGCAGCCAAGAGGAATTGGGCGGCGAGCAGTACTTC.

This clonotype was seen a handful of times. The genes are TRBV7-8 and TRBJ1-1; D possibly corresponds to TRBD1 (5 bases). The germline gives CDR1 SGHVS, CDR2 FQNEAQ. This CDR3 contains 15 residues. The V end was cut by 0 bases, the J end by 1 base, with 9 bases between. CDR3 loop: CASSLAWGPNTEAFF. CDR3 nucleotide sequence: TGTGCCAGCAGCTTAGCGTGGGGCCCGAACACTGAAGCTTTCTTT.

The chain uses TRBV2 and TRBJ2-2, with 7 bases lining up with TRBD1. Unmatched junction bases numbered 9, after V lost 5 bases and J lost 6 bases. The CDR3 has 15 amino acids. Germline CDR1 reads SNHLY; CDR2 reads FYNNEI. CDR3 DNA: TGTGCCAGCAGTCCCCTGACAGGGCCGGCCGGGGAGCTGTTTTTT. Residues: CASSPLTGPAGELFF.

This clonotype has just a few counts. This chain joins TRBV2 and TRBJ2-1, with TRBD2 matching 7 bases. Trimming at V came to 11 bases and at J to 0 bases, leaving 7 bases not matched to a gene. CDR1 and CDR2 (germline): SNHLY, FYNNEI. The CDR3 is 14 amino acids. The CDR3 here is CAEKRGPSYNEQFF. CDR3 coding DNA: TGTGCCGAGAAGCGGGGCCCCTCCTACAATGAGCAGTTCTTC.

This clonotype was recorded once. The chain recombines TRBV20-1 with TRBJ2-1; a weak D match, TRBD2 (5 bases). CDR3 length: 13 residues. With 8 bases removed from V and 2 bases from J, the gap between germline ends came to 13 bases. Looked up from germline, CDR1 is DFQATT and CDR2 is SNEGSKA (reference sequence). The DNA of the CDR3 is TGCAGTCAAACTAGGGTCGCCTACAATGAGCAGTTCTTC. Translating it yields CSQTRVAYNEQFF.

This clonotype was detected a few times. The gene calls are TRBV7-9 and TRBJ2-1; the match to TRBD2 covers 8 bases. Germline V lookup: CDR1 SEHNR, CDR2 FQNEAQ (reference sequence). V trimming: 5 bases; J trimming: 7 bases; junction bases outside the gene matches: 10. The CDR3 runs 15 residues. CDR3 coding DNA: TGTGCCAGCAGCCCCCGGGGGGGTAAATTTAATGAGCAGTTCTTC. Encoded protein: CASSPRGGKFNEQFF.

V and J are TRBV6-5 and TRBJ2-3, with 8 bases lining up with TRBD1. This CDR3 contains 18 residues. Germline loops: CDR1 MNHEY, CDR2 SVGAGI. V was pared by 0 bases and J by 0 bases, with 8 bases of the junction left unmatched. CDR3 DNA: TGTGCCAGCAGTTACTCGGGGACAGGCTTCTTTAGCACAGATACGCAGTATTTT. Its protein is CASSYSGTGFFSTDTQYF.

This chain links TRBV7-9 with TRBJ2-1; perhaps D is TRBD1 or TRBD2 (5 bases each). The CDR3 runs to 16 residues. V lost 5 bases, J lost 5 bases, and 19 bases lay in between. Germline values: CDR1 SEHNR, CDR2 FQNEAQ (reference sequence). CDR3 loop: CASSPGTQVNDNEQFF. For the CDR3, the DNA is TGTGCCAGCAGCCCCGGGACCCAAGTGAACGACAATGAGCAGTTCTTC.

The V and J genes are TRBV7-9 and TRBJ2-1; the D is unclear. The CDR3 is 14 amino acids. Trimming pared 2 bases from V and 7 bases from J, leaving 12 bases between. CDR1 is SEHNR, CDR2 FQNEAQ, per germline (reference sequence). The CDR3 nucleotides read TGTGCCAGCAGCTTAACAGTAGGGCTTAATGAGCAGTTCTTC. Translating gives CASSLTVGLNEQFF. Combining the CDR3 with reference TRBV7-9 and TRBJ2-1 gives the whole variable domain DTGVSQNPRHKITKRGQNVTFRCDPISEHNRLYWYRQTLGQGPEFLTYFQNEAQLEKSRLLSDRFSAERPKGSFSTLEIQRTEQGDSAMYLCASSLTVGLNEQFFGPGTRLTVL.

V and J are TRBV29-1 and TRBJ2-3; TRBD2 aligns across 9 bases. The J segment lost 2 bases and the V segment lost 5 bases, leaving 14 bases of the junction unmatched. The CDR3 extends over 17 amino acids. Per germline, CDR1 SQVTM and CDR2 ANQGSEA. The CDR3 DNA reads as TGCAGCGTTTTCTCCACCCAGCTAGCGGGGTACACAGATACGCAGTATTTT. Amino acids: CSVFSTQLAGYTDTQYF.

This clonotype was seen a handful of times. The rearrangement links TRBV10-2 to TRBJ2-5, with 9 bases aligning to TRBD1. The CDR3 totals 14 residues. J lost 5 bases, V lost 6 bases, and 7 bases had no gene match. The V gene's germline CDR1 is WSHSY and CDR2 SAAADI. The CDR3 coding sequence is TGCGCCAGCAGGGGGACAGGGCTGGCCGAGACCCAGTACTTC. Protein product: CASRGTGLAETQYF.

The chain carries TRBV25-1 and TRBJ1-1; no clear D gene. Germline V gene data show CDR1 as MGHDK and CDR2 as SYGVNS. The CDR3 sequence is 13 residues long. Trimming took off 3 bases at V and 6 bases at J, with 11 bases between the two ends. The CDR3 bases are TGTGCCAGCAGTGAGGGTGGCGGGGCTGAAGCTTTCTTT. This translates into CASSEGGGAEAFF.

This clonotype showed up just a few times. The rearrangement links TRBV27 to TRBJ2-3, with D unresolved. Trimming stripped 7 bases from V and 6 bases from J, with 17 bases between. CDR3 size: 14 residues. CDR1 and CDR2 from the germline V gene are MNHEY and SMNVEV (reference sequence). The CDR3 DNA reads as TGTGCCAGCATCCCCTGGGCCCGGGCGGATACGCAGTATTTT. Its protein is CASIPWARADTQYF.

The chain carries TRBV7-2 and TRBJ2-1, with unresolved D. This CDR3 is built from 12 residues. Germline V gene sequence: CDR1 SGHTA, CDR2 FQGNSA. V lost 1 base to trimming and J lost 7 bases, with 5 bases between them. CDR3 in DNA: TGTGCCAGCAGCTTAGAGAGGAATGAGCAGTTCTTC. The encoded protein is CASSLERNEQFF.

This clonotype was counted only a few times. The chain uses TRBV28 and TRBJ2-3, with 7 bases that match TRBD1. This CDR3 spans 17 amino acids. J gave up 1 base and V 6 bases, and 13 bases lay outside the gene matches. Germline V gives CDR1 MDHEN, CDR2 SYDVKM. In nucleotides, the CDR3 is TGTGCCAGCAGCGGATTTACAGGGGTCGTCCGCACAGATACGCAGTATTTT. It is translated as CASSGFTGVVRTDTQYF.

This chain uses TRBV7-9 with TRBJ2-3; 7 bases agree with TRBD1. The CDR3 covers 14 residues. Trimming removed 5 bases from V and 4 bases from J; junction bases left unmatched: 6. Germline V gene data show CDR1 as SEHNR and CDR2 as FQNEAQ (reference sequence). This CDR3 is CASSLRDSPDTQYF. The CDR3 DNA reads TGTGCCAGCAGCCTCCGGGACAGCCCAGATACGCAGTATTTT.

This chain connects TRBV28 to TRBJ2-1; TRBD1 might be the D (6 bases). The CDR3 has 15 amino acids. Germline CDR1 MDHEN, CDR2 SYDVKM. Trimming stripped 4 bases from V and 0 bases from J, with 10 bases between. The CDR3 DNA sequence: TGTGCCAGCAGTTGGACAGATGACTCCTACAATGAGCAGTTCTTC. Its protein is CASSWTDDSYNEQFF.

This clonotype was counted between two and nine times. The chain recombines TRBV11-2 with TRBJ2-1; possible D gene TRBD1, 5 bases. Germline V gene data show CDR1 as SGHAT and CDR2 as FQNNGV. V was shortened by 1 base and J by 7 bases, with 14 bases between the two germline ends. The CDR3 loop spans 15 amino acids. Written as DNA, the CDR3 is TGTGCCAGCAGCTTAGGTAGGAGACAGCCAAATGAGCAGTTCTTC. As protein: CASSLGRRQPNEQFF. The full variable domain, completed using reference TRBV11-2 and TRBJ2-1, is EAGVAQSPRYKIIEKRQSVAFWCNPISGHATLYWYQQILGQGPKLLIQFQNNGVVDDSQLPKDRFSAERLKGVDSTLKIQPAKLEDSAVYLCASSLGRRQPNEQFFGPGTRLTVL.

CDR3 region: CASSYSIDYNEQFF. The CDR3 nucleotides are TGTGCCAGCAGTTACTCGATAGATTACAATGAGCAGTTCTTC. The chain joins TRBV6-2 or TRBV6-3 to TRBJ2-1, with D unclear. From germline, CDR1 is MNHEY and CDR2 SVGEGT. This CDR3 contains 14 residues. Trimming stripped 0 bases from V and 4 bases from J, with 7 bases between.

This clonotype turned up a few times. The rearrangement links TRBV20-1 to TRBJ2-7; D gene ambiguous. Trimming stripped 5 bases from V and 7 bases from J, with 18 bases between. The CDR3 covers 13 residues. Germline CDR1 is DFQATT and CDR2 is SNEGSKA (reference sequence). The CDR3 region has the DNA TGCAGTGCTTGCAAGGATTTTACGAGTGAGCAGTACTTC. Translated, it gives CSACKDFTSEQYF.

This clonotype was observed at least ten times. This rearrangement joins TRBV6-1 to TRBJ2-3; D perhaps matches TRBD2 (6 bases). The CDR3 spans 15 residues. V gave up 8 bases and J gave up 0 bases, with 15 bases separating them. CDR1 and CDR2 from the germline V gene are MNHNS and SASEGT. The CDR3 loop is CASLTSFGSTDTQYF. CDR3 nucleotide sequence: TGTGCCAGCCTAACTAGCTTTGGTAGCACAGATACGCAGTATTTT.

The rearrangement joins TRBV9 to TRBJ1-2; D gene uncertain. Per germline, CDR1 SGDLS and CDR2 YYNGEE. V lost 0 bases and J lost 0, with 12 bases in between. There are 16 residues in the CDR3. CDR3 nucleotide sequence: TGTGCCAGCAGCGTAGAGTCAGCCATTCCTAACTATGGCTACACCTTC. Translation: CASSVESAIPNYGYTF.

V gene TRBV11-2 combines with J gene TRBJ2-2; the D call may be TRBD1 or TRBD2 (5 bases each). The germline V and J ends were trimmed by 1 base and 5 bases, with 20 bases remaining between them. This CDR3 is 18 amino acids long. Germline V lookup: CDR1 SGHAT, CDR2 FQNNGV. The CDR3 sequence: CASSLGARPLGETGELFF. In nucleotides, the CDR3 is TGTGCCAGCAGCTTAGGGGCTAGGCCCCTAGGGGAGACCGGGGAGCTGTTTTTT.

V usage is TRBV7-9 and J usage is TRBJ2-3; D may correspond to TRBD1 or TRBD2 (7 bases each). Germline values: CDR1 SEHNR, CDR2 FQNEAQ (reference sequence). The CDR3 extends over 15 amino acids. The V gene lost 3 bases and the J gene lost 6 bases, with 16 bases spanning the gap. This CDR3 is CASSLGGGTGDTQYF. The CDR3 DNA sequence: TGTGCCAGCAGCTTGGGAGGGGGCACTGGGGATACGCAGTATTTT.

The chain links TRBV5-6 to TRBJ2-5; 8 bases fit TRBD1. CDR3 length equals 16 residues. Germline V gene sequence: CDR1 SGHDT, CDR2 YYEEEE. V lost 3 bases to trimming and J lost 7 bases; unmatched junction nucleotides: 14. The CDR3 reads CASSWGDRLREGTQYF. The CDR3 DNA sequence: TGTGCCAGCAGCTGGGGGGACAGGCTCCGAGAGGGGACCCAGTACTTC.

V and J are TRBV12-3 or TRBV12-4 and TRBJ2-7; 10 bases align to TRBD1. The CDR3 runs to 13 residues. V was pared by 4 bases and J by 6 bases, with 3 bases of the junction left unmatched. Written as DNA, the CDR3 is TGTGCCAGCAGTTACGGGACAGGGGCCGAGCAGTACTTC. Translated, it gives CASSYGTGAEQYF.

The CDR3 bases are TGCGCCAGCAGCTTGCCGGGGACGCCGAACACTGAAGCTTTCTTT. It translates to CASSLPGTPNTEAFF. The rearrangement joins TRBV5-1 to TRBJ1-1; D perhaps matches TRBD1 (5 bases). The CDR3 runs to 15 residues. Germline V gene sequence: CDR1 SGHRS, CDR2 YFSETQ. V gave up 1 base and J gave up 1 base, with 11 bases separating them. Full variable domain (remainder filled in from reference TRBV5-1 and TRBJ1-1): KAGVTQTPRYLIKTRGQQVTLSCSPISGHRSVSWYQQTPGQGLQFLFEYFSETQRNKGNFPGRFSGRQFSNSRSEMNVSTLELGDSALYLCASSLPGTPNTEAFFGQGTRLTVV.

V and J are TRBV4-1 and TRBJ2-1; a possible D gene is TRBD2 (5 bases). The CDR3 contains 13 residues. Germline V gene data show CDR1 as MGHRA and CDR2 as YSYEKL. Trimming removed 0 bases at V and 8 bases at J, with 8 bases between. The CDR3 region has the DNA TGCGCCAGCAGCCAAGATTGGGGAGATGAGCAGTTCTTC. Protein: CASSQDWGDEQFF.

This clonotype was counted between two and nine times. V gene TRBV7-8 combines with J gene TRBJ1-2, with D perhaps TRBD1 (6 bases). CDR3 size: 14 residues. The germline gives CDR1 SGHVS, CDR2 FQNEAQ. V shed 5 bases and J shed 5 bases, with 15 bases lying between them. The CDR3 sequence is CASSPGASSYGYTF. The CDR3 nucleotides read TGTGCCAGCAGCCCAGGGGCCAGTTCGTATGGCTACACCTTC.

On this clonotype itself: A read error may be the cause here, since a much bigger clone is one base away. CDR3 in amino acids: CASSTGLLMTSTDTQYF. The CDR3 coding sequence is TGCGCCAGCAGCACGGGACTACTGATGACTAGCACAGATACGCAGTATTTT. This sequence joins TRBV4-1 and TRBJ2-3, with 7 positions matching TRBD2. This CDR3 spans 17 amino acids. Germline V CDR1 and CDR2: MGHRA, YSYEKL. Germline trimming cut 5 bases from V and 0 bases from J; bases unmatched to any gene: 11.